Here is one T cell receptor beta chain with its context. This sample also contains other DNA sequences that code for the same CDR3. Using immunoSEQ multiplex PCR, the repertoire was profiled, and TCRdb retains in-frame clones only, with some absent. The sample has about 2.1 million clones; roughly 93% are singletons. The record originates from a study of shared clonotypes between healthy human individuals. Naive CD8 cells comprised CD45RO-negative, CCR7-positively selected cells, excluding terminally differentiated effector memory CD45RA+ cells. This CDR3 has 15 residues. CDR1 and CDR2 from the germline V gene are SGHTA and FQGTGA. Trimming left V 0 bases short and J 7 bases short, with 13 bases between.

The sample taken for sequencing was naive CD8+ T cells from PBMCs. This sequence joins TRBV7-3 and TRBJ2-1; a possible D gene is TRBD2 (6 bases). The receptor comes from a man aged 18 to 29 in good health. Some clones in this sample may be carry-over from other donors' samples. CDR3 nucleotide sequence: TGTGCCAGCAGCTTAACTAGCGGCAGAGGGAATGAGCAGTTCTTC. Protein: CASSLTSGRGNEQFF.